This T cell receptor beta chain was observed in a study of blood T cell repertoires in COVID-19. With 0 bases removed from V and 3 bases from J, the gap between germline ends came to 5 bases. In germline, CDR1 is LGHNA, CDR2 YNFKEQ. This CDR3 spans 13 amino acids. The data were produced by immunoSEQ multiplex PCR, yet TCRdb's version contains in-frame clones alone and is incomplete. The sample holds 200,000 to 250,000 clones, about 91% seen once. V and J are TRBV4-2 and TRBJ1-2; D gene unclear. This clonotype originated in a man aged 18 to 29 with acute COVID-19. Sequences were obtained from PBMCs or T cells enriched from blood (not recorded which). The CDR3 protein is CASSQDLYYGYTF. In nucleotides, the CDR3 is TGTGCCAGCAGCCAAGATCTGTACTATGGCTACACCTTC.